This entry lists 27 T cell receptor beta chains sequenced from one sample in a study of OX40 agonist ivuxolimab in advanced cancers. Measured with immunoSEQ multiplex PCR; TCRdb has only the in-frame clones, and not every one. The table lists tens of thousands of clones, 83% of them singletons. This specimen was CD4+ or CD8+ T cells sorted from blood, taken in a trial of the OX40 agonist ivuxolimab. These receptors were taken from an adult with an advanced solid tumor such as melanoma, head and neck, liver or kidney cancer.

This clone was counted a single time. This sequence joins TRBV2 and TRBJ2-5; D call uncertain. This CDR3 spans 11 amino acids. The V gene's germline CDR1 is SNHLY and CDR2 FYNNEI. The V gene lost 4 bases and the J gene lost 5 bases, with 5 bases spanning the gap. In nucleotides, the CDR3 is TGTGCCAGCAGTGTCACGGAGACCCAGTACTTC. It codes for CASSVTETQYF.

CDR3 DNA sequence: TGTGCCAGCCCGGGAGGTCAGGCTCGCAATCAGCCCCAGCATTTT. It codes for CASPGGQARNQPQHF. The chain combines TRBV5-3 with TRBJ1-5; D is unclear. TRBV5-3 is an ORF, and what it does is uncertain. The CDR3 contains 15 residues. V was cut by 8 bases and J by 2 bases, with 17 bases left in between.

This chain links TRBV27 with TRBJ1-4, with D hard to call. The germline V gene has CDR1 MNHEY and CDR2 SMNVEV (reference sequence). Trimming took off 2 bases at V and 6 bases at J, with 13 bases between the two ends. There are 15 residues in the CDR3. The CDR3 DNA sequence: TGTGCCAGCAGTTTAATGGCCCAAACGCATGAAAAACTGTTTTTT. Protein product: CASSLMAQTHEKLFF. Full variable domain (outside the CDR3, taken from reference TRBV27 and TRBJ1-4): EAQVTQNPRYLITVTGKKLTVTCSQNMNHEYMSWYRQDPGLGLRQIYYSMNVEVTDKGDVPEGYKVSRKEKRNFPLILESPSPNQTSLYFCASSLMAQTHEKLFFGSGTQLSVL.

This chain uses TRBV5-6 with TRBJ1-6, with TRBD1 as a possible D gene (5 bases). Per the germline V gene, CDR1 is SGHDT and CDR2 is YYEEEE. V was cut by 4 bases and J by 1 base, with 15 bases left in between. This CDR3 is built from 17 residues. DNA of the CDR3: TGTGCCAGCAGCAGGGGCCGCGCGGGGTCCTATAATTCACCCCTCCACTTT. It yields the protein CASSRGRAGSYNSPLHF.

This clone was counted a single time. The chain couples TRBV9 to TRBJ1-1; D is unclear. Between the trimmed V and J ends, which lost 0 bases and 6 bases, there was a span of 12 bases. CDR1 is SGDLS, CDR2 YYNGEE, per germline. This CDR3 has 14 amino acids. DNA of the CDR3: TGTGCCAGCAGCGTAGGTGGTACTCTACCTGAAGCTTTCTTT. The encoded protein is CASSVGGTLPEAFF.

The chain is built from TRBV4-1 and TRBJ2-6; D may be TRBD1 (6 bases). Germline CDR1 MGHRA, CDR2 YSYEKL. Trimming shortened V by 0 bases and J by 8 bases, and 20 bases separated the two germline ends. This CDR3 region has 18 residues. The CDR3 nucleotides are TGCGCCAGCAGCCAAGATAGATCAGGGGCGTACTTGCCCAACGTCCTGACTTTC. Residues: CASSQDRSGAYLPNVLTF.

The chain links TRBV11-2 to TRBJ2-3; 12 bases fit TRBD2. The CDR3 extends over 16 amino acids. J lost 5 bases, V lost 4 bases, and 7 bases had no gene match. Germline CDR1 SGHAT, CDR2 FQNNGV. The chain's CDR3 is CASSSELAGGRDTQYF. CDR3 nucleotide sequence: TGTGCCAGCAGCTCGGAACTAGCGGGGGGTAGAGATACGCAGTATTTT. The full variable domain, with the rest looked up from reference TRBV11-2 and TRBJ2-3, is EAGVAQSPRYKIIEKRQSVAFWCNPISGHATLYWYQQILGQGPKLLIQFQNNGVVDDSQLPKDRFSAERLKGVDSTLKIQPAKLEDSAVYLCASSSELAGGRDTQYFGPGTRLTVL.

The chain joins TRBV11-2 to TRBJ2-5, with D possibly being TRBD2 (6 bases). In germline, CDR1 is SGHAT, CDR2 FQNNGV. Trimming cost V 0 bases and J 11 bases, with 19 bases left between them. CDR3 length: 15 amino acids. The CDR3 bases are TGTGCCAGCAGCTTAGAACCAGGTCCCTCGGGGGAGCAGTACTTC. Encoded protein: CASSLEPGPSGEQYF.

V and J are TRBV11-2 and TRBJ2-1, with a weak D call TRBD1 (5 bases). Deletions cut 0 bases from V and 1 base from J, with 7 bases between. CDR3 length: 15 residues. Germline-derived CDR1 and CDR2 are SGHAT and FQNNGV. CDR3 amino acids: CASSLEGPSYNEQFF. In DNA form, the CDR3 reads TGTGCCAGCAGCTTAGAGGGGCCGTCCTACAATGAGCAGTTCTTC.

The CDR3 region is CASSKAGGKGGYEQYF. In DNA form, the CDR3 reads TGTGCCAGCAGCAAAGCGGGAGGGAAAGGGGGTTACGAGCAGTACTTC. This chain connects TRBV7-8 to TRBJ2-7; 10 bases agree with TRBD2. The CDR3 extends over 16 amino acids. Germline trimming cut 5 bases from V and 4 bases from J; bases unmatched to any gene: 11. Per the germline V gene, CDR1 is SGHVS and CDR2 is FQNEAQ.

The CDR3 nucleotides read TGTGCCAGCAGCTTAGCCGGGACAGAGTACGAGCAGTACTTC. This sequence encodes CASSLAGTEYEQYF. This chain uses TRBV11-2 with TRBJ2-7; 7 nucleotides line up with TRBD1. The V gene end was trimmed by 1 base and the J gene end by 4 bases; junction bases not matched to a gene: 4. The CDR3 loop spans 14 amino acids. Germline CDR1 SGHAT, CDR2 FQNNGV.

The V call is TRBV7-2, the J call TRBJ1-2; possibly TRBD1 for D (5 bases). In germline, CDR1 is SGHTA, CDR2 FQGNSA. CDR3 length: 12 amino acids. V was cut by 5 bases and J by 9 bases, with 13 bases left in between. CDR3: CASSPRGRSYTF. CDR3 bases: TGTGCCAGCAGCCCTCGGGGACGTAGCTACACCTTC.

The chain employs TRBV7-2 and TRBJ1-1; possibly TRBD1 for D (5 bases). CDR1 is SGHTA, CDR2 FQGNSA, per germline. The V and J ends lost 2 bases and 4 bases respectively, with 11 bases between them. This CDR3 region has 14 residues. CDR3 protein: CASSLIGAGTEAFF. CDR3 coding DNA: TGTGCCAGCAGCTTAATAGGGGCGGGCACTGAAGCTTTCTTT.

This clone has only one observation. The chain employs TRBV5-4 and TRBJ2-5, with 8 positions matching TRBD2. The germline CDR1 and CDR2 sequences are SGHNT and YYREEE (reference sequence). V was pared by 4 bases and J by 4 bases, with 12 bases of the junction left unmatched. The CDR3 totals 16 residues. The CDR3 region is CASSPPEAGDRETQYF. In nucleotides, the CDR3 is TGTGCCAGCAGCCCCCCGGAAGCGGGGGATCGAGAGACCCAGTACTTC.

This clone was counted between two and nine times. The chain's CDR3 is CASSQGENGYTF. The CDR3 nucleotides read TGCGCCAGCAGCCAAGGGGAGAATGGCTACACCTTC. The rearrangement uses TRBV4-1 and TRBJ1-2, with unresolved D. The CDR3 consists of 12 residues. Germline V gene sequence: CDR1 MGHRA, CDR2 YSYEKL. V lost 1 base to trimming and J lost 6 bases, with 6 bases between them.

The chain joins TRBV6-5 to TRBJ2-3; 10 positions agree with TRBD1. The CDR3 spans 15 residues. Trimming cost V 6 bases and J 2 bases; bases outside gene matches: 5. Looked up from germline, CDR1 is MNHEY and CDR2 is SVGAGI. CDR3 bases: TGTGCCAGCAGACCGGGACAGGGGAACACAGATACGCAGTATTTT. Protein product: CASRPGQGNTDTQYF.

This clone has just one count. This sequence joins TRBV7-2 and TRBJ2-5; 7 nucleotides line up with TRBD2. The trim removed 5 bases at V and 4 bases at J, leaving 4 bases unmatched. The germline CDR1 and CDR2 sequences are SGHTA and FQGNSA. The CDR3 sequence is 13 residues long. The CDR3 nucleotides are TGTGCCAGCAGCCCCGGGGGGTTAGAGACCCAGTACTTC. Translated, it gives CASSPGGLETQYF.

The chain is built from TRBV18 and TRBJ2-2; D call uncertain. V gave up 6 bases and J gave up 1 base, with 9 bases separating them. CDR1 is KGHSH, CDR2 LQKENI, per germline. This CDR3 region has 14 residues. CDR3: CASSPERNTGELFF. The CDR3 nucleotides are TGTGCCAGCTCCCCCGAGCGGAACACCGGGGAGCTGTTTTTT. Full variable domain (remainder filled in from reference TRBV18 and TRBJ2-2): NAGVMQNPRHLVRRRGQEARLRCSPMKGHSHVYWYRQLPEEGLKFMVYLQKENIIDESGMPKERFSAEFPKEGPSILRIQQVVRGDSAAYFCASSPERNTGELFFGEGSRLTVL.

The rearrangement links TRBV28 to TRBJ1-2; no clear D. The CDR3 is made up of 13 amino acids. Deletions cut 6 bases from V and 2 bases from J, with 10 bases between. Germline values: CDR1 MDHEN, CDR2 SYDVKM. CDR3 bases: TGTGCCAGCAGCCTAGACGGCAACTATGGCTACACCTTC. It encodes CASSLDGNYGYTF.

The rearrangement joins TRBV25-1 to TRBJ2-1; maybe TRBD1 (5 bases). V was clipped by 1 base and J by 9 bases, with 16 bases between them. This CDR3 comprises 15 residues. Germline V gives CDR1 MGHDK, CDR2 SYGVNS. The CDR3 DNA reads TGTGCCAGCAGTGAATGGTCGGGTCGAAGGGGTGAGCAGTTCTTC. It specifies CASSEWSGRRGEQFF.

The chain uses TRBV7-9 and TRBJ2-7, with D uncertain. V gave up 5 bases and J gave up 0 bases, with 5 bases separating them. From germline, CDR1 is SEHNR and CDR2 FQNEAQ (reference sequence). The CDR3 runs to 12 residues. This chain's CDR3 is CASSTHSYEQYF. The CDR3, as DNA: TGTGCCAGCAGCACACACTCCTACGAGCAGTACTTC.

This clone was recorded once. The chain links TRBV27 to TRBJ2-5; TRBD1 might be the D (6 bases). Between the trimmed V and J ends, which lost 2 bases and 2 bases, there was a span of 6 bases. Germline loops: CDR1 MNHEY, CDR2 SMNVEV (reference sequence). This CDR3 has 13 residues. Here the CDR3 reads CASSLRGQETQYF. Here the CDR3 DNA reads TGTGCCAGCAGTTTAAGGGGGCAAGAGACCCAGTACTTC.

This clone was detected once. This chain connects TRBV19 to TRBJ1-2, with 7 bases fitting TRBD1. The trim removed 5 bases at V and 4 bases at J, leaving 10 bases unmatched. From germline, CDR1 is LNHDA and CDR2 SQIVND (reference sequence). The CDR3 has 15 residues. The CDR3 DNA sequence: TGTGCCAGTAGTCCCTCAGACAGGGCTCCCTATGGCTACACCTTC. This gives the protein CASSPSDRAPYGYTF. Full variable domain (missing parts from reference TRBV19 and TRBJ1-2): DGGITQSPKYLFRKEGQNVTLSCEQNLNHDAMYWYRQDPGQGLRLIYYSQIVNDFQKGDIAEGYSVSREKKESFPLTVTSAQKNPTAFYLCASSPSDRAPYGYTFGSGTRLTVV.

The rearrangement links TRBV6-6 to TRBJ2-1; D gene uncertain. Trimming took 2 bases from V and 10 from J, leaving 12 bases between them. CDR1 is MNHNY, CDR2 SVGAGI, per germline (reference sequence). CDR3 size: 13 residues. The CDR3 reads CASSYRNSREQFF. The CDR3 DNA sequence: TGTGCCAGCAGTTACCGGAACTCTAGAGAGCAGTTCTTC.

The V and J genes are TRBV4-2 and TRBJ2-1, with 11 bases that match TRBD2. V shed 0 bases and J 10 bases; nucleotides not matched to a gene: 8. This CDR3 has 16 amino acids. Germline assignment: CDR1 LGHNA and CDR2 YNFKEQ. The DNA of the CDR3 is TGTGCCAGCAGCCAAGATTGGCTAGCGGGGGGAAACGAGCAGTTCTTC. It codes for CASSQDWLAGGNEQFF.

This clone was counted once. The chain is built from TRBV9 and TRBJ2-3; D is ambiguous. Per the germline V gene, CDR1 is SGDLS and CDR2 is YYNGEE. The length of the CDR3 is 12 residues. The V end was cut by 3 bases, the J end by 5 bases, with 7 bases between. The CDR3 protein is CASSDLGDTQYF. CDR3 coding DNA: TGTGCCAGCAGCGACCTTGGAGATACGCAGTATTTT. The whole variable domain, remainder taken from reference TRBV9 and TRBJ2-3, is DSGVTQTPKHLITATGQRVTLRCSPRSGDLSVYWYQQSLDQGLQFLIQYYNGEERAKGNILERFSAQQFPDLHSELNLSSLELGDSALYFCASSDLGDTQYFGPGTRLTVL.

This clone occurred a few times. The chain recombines TRBV5-1 with TRBJ2-3, with 8 bases matching TRBD2. Germline loops: CDR1 SGHRS, CDR2 YFSETQ. The ends lost 5 bases at V and 0 bases at J; junction bases unmatched: 5. The CDR3 extends over 15 amino acids. The CDR3 loop reads CASRGASGSTDTQYF. CDR3 coding DNA: TGCGCCAGCAGAGGAGCTAGCGGGAGCACAGATACGCAGTATTTT. Together with reference TRBV5-1 and TRBJ2-3, the CDR3 gives the full variable domain: KAGVTQTPRYLIKTRGQQVTLSCSPISGHRSVSWYQQTPGQGLQFLFEYFSETQRNKGNFPGRFSGRQFSNSRSEMNVSTLELGDSALYLCASRGASGSTDTQYFGPGTRLTVL.